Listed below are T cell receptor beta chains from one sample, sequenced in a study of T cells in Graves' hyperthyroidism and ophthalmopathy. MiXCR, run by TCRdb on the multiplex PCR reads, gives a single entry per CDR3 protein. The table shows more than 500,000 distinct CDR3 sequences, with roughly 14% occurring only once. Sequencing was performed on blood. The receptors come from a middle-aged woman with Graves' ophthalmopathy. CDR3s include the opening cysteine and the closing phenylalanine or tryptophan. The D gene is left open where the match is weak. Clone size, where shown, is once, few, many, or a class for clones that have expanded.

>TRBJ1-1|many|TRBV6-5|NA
TGTGCCAGCAGTTACGACGAGAGGAAAAAAGCTTTCTTT
CASSYDERKKAFF
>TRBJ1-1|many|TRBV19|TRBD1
TGTGCCAGTACCCGGACAGGGGCGGACACTGAAGCTTTCTTT
CASTRTGADTEAFF
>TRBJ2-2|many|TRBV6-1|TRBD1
TGTGCCAGCGGGACAGGGGTCGGGGAGCTGTCTTTT
CASGTGVGELSF
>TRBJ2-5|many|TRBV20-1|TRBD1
TGCAGTGCCCAACAAGGTGGCAGGGGGCTTCTGGGGGAGACCCAGTACTTC
CSAQQGGRGLLGETQYF
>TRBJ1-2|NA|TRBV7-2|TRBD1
TGTGCCAGCAGCTTCAAGACAGGGGGGAACTATGGCTACACCTTC
CASSFKTGGNYGYTF
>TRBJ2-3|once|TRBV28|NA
TGTGCCAGCAGTTCGTCCGGTTTCGCAGATACGCAGTATTTT
CASSSSGFADTQYF
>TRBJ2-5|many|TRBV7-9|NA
TGTGCCAGCATGGGGCGTGGGTACCAAGAGACCCAGTACTTC
CASMGRGYQETQYF
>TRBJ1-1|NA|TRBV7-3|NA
TGTGCCAGCAGCCACAGCGCTTGGGACACTGAAGCTTTCTTT
CASSHSAWDTEAFF
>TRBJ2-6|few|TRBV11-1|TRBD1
TGTGCCAGCAGCCTCCGGGACAGGGGGCCTGGGGCCAACGTCCTGACTTTC
CASSLRDRGPGANVLTF
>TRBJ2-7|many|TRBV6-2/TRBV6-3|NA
TGTGCCAGCATGACAGCTTCCTACGAGCAGTACTTC
CASMTASYEQYF
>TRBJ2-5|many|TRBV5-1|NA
TGCGCCAGCAGCTTGCATCTCTCGAACACCCAGTACTTC
CASSLHLSNTQYF
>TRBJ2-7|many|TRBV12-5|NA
TGTGCTAGTGCCCTGTGGAGCGGGTGGCAGTACTTC
CASALWSGWQYF
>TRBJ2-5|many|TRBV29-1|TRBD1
TGCAGCGCTAGACAGGGGAGTATAGAGACCCAGTACTTC
CSARQGSIETQYF
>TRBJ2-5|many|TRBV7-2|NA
TGTGCCAGCAGCTTAGGACGGGCCCAGTACTTC
CASSLGRAQYF
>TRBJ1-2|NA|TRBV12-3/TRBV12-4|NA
TGTGCCAGCAGTTACCTAAGGGGGGGCTGGGATGGCTACACCTTC
CASSYLRGGWDGYTF
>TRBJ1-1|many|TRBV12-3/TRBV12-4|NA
TGTGCCAGCAGTTATACAGTTCGGGCTTTCTTT
CASSYTVRAFF
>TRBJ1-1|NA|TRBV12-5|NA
TGTGCTAGTGGGACAGGACTACTGAACACTGAAGCTTTCTTT
CASGTGLLNTEAFF
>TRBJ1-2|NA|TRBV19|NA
TGTGCCAGTAGTTCACGGGAGGGGAGCTACTATGGCTACACCTTC
CASSSREGSYYGYTF
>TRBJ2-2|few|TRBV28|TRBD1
TGTGCCAGCAGTTTTCGACAGGGGGGCAAAGTGGGGGAGCTGTTTTTT
CASSFRQGGKVGELFF
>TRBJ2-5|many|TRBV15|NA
TGTGCCACCAGCTCGGGAAATAAAGAGACCCAGTACTTC
CATSSGNKETQYF
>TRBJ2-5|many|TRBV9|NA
TGTGCCAGCAGCGTAGGTCCCCAAGAGACCCAGTACTTC
CASSVGPQETQYF
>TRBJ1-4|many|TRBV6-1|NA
TGTGCCAGCCGTATGGGCAGCGAAAAACTGTTTTTT
CASRMGSEKLFF
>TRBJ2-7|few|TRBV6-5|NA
TGTGCCAGCAGTTACTCGGGGACTGCTGAATACGAGCAGTACTTC
CASSYSGTAEYEQYF
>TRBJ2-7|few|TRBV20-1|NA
TGCAGTGCCGCCTCGGGGGCCGGCTACGAGCAGTACTTC
CSAASGAGYEQYF
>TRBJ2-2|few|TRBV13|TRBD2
TGTGCCAGCAGCCCCCCACTAGCGGGAGTCGACCGGGAGCTGTTTTTT
CASSPPLAGVDRELFF
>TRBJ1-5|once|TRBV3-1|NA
TGTGCCAGCAGCCAAGGACGACCGTTTGATAGCAATCAGCCCCAGCATTTT
CASSQGRPFDSNQPQHF
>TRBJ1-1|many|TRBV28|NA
TGTGCCAGCAGTTTACGGGGGCCAGCAGCGGCTGAAGCTTTCTTT
CASSLRGPAAAEAFF
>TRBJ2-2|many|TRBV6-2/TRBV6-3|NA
TGTGCCAGCAGTTCCCCCCAGGACCTTTACGTAAGGAACACCGGGGAGCTGTTTTTT
CASSSPQDLYVRNTGELFF
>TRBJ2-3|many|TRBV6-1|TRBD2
TGTGCCAGTCAAGGGGCTAGCGGGAACTCAGATACGCAGTATTTT
CASQGASGNSDTQYF
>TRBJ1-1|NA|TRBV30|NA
TGTGCCTGGCTCCAGGGGAGCACTGAAGCTTTCTTT
CAWLQGSTEAFF
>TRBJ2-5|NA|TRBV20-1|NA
TGCAGTGCTAGACCCAGCCACCAAGAGACCCAGTACTTC
CSARPSHQETQYF
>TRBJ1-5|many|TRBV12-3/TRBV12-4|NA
TGTGCCAGCAGTTTAAAACAGAACTATCAGCCCCAGCATTTT
CASSLKQNYQPQHF
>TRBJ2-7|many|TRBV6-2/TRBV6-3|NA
TGTGCCAGCACCCTATTGGGAACGGGCAGCTCCTACGAGCAGTACTTC
CASTLLGTGSSYEQYF
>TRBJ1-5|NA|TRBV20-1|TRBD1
TGCAGTGCCCCCGTGGGACAGGGTTTTTATAGCAATCAGCCCCAGCATTTT
CSAPVGQGFYSNQPQHF
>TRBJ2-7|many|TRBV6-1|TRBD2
TGTGCCAGCAAAACTACCGGGACTAGCGGAAGCGAGCAGTACTTC
CASKTTGTSGSEQYF
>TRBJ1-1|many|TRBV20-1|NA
TGCAGTGCTAGTTTGAACACTGAAGCTTTCTTT
CSASLNTEAFF
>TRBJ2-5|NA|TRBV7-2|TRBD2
TGTGCCAGCAGACCAAGCGGGAGAGAGACCCAGTACTTC
CASRPSGRETQYF
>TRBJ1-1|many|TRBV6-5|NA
TGTGCCAGCAGTTATATCAAGAACACTGAAGCTTTCTTT
CASSYIKNTEAFF
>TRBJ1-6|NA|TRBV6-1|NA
TGTGCCAGCAGTGAAGCCGGGCAGAGTAGAAATTCACCCCTCCACTTT
CASSEAGQSRNSPLHF
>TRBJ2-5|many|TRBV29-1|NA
TGCAGCGTTCACCACCCTGGGGAGACCCAGTACTTC
CSVHHPGETQYF
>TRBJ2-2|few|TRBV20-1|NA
TGCAGTGCGGGTCCCGAGGGGCGGACCGGGGAGCTGTTTTTT
CSAGPEGRTGELFF
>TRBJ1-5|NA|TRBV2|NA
TGTGCCAGCGGGGCCGGACAAAGTCAGCCCCAGCATTTT
CASGAGQSQPQHF
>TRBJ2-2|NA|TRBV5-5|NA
TGTGCCAGCAGCAGCACCCGAACCGCCGGGGAGCTGTTTTTT
CASSSTRTAGELFF
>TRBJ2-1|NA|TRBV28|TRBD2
TGTGCCAGCCTCCCCCGGACTAGTGCTAGAAATGAGCAGTTCTTC
CASLPRTSARNEQFF
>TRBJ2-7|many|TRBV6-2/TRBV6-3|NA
TGTGCCAGCACTAAAGGGGGGAGTACCTACGAGCAGTACTTC
CASTKGGSTYEQYF
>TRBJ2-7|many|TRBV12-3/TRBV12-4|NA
TGTGCCAGCAGTTCCCTCAGGGTACACGAGCAGTACTTC
CASSSLRVHEQYF
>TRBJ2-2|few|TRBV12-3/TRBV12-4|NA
TGTGCCAGCTCCTCCTTCCCAGGGCAAACCGGGGAGCTGTTTTTT
CASSSFPGQTGELFF
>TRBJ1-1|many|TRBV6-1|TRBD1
TGTGCCAGCAGTATCGCCCCGGGACAGGGAGCTGAAGCTTTCTTT
CASSIAPGQGAEAFF
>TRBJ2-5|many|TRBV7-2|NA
TGTGCCAGCAGCAGCTTTAGGGCAGAGACCCAGTACTTC
CASSSFRAETQYF
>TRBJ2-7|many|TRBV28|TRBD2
TGTGCCAGCAGCGATTCTAGCGGGCCGAGGTACGAGCAGTACTTC
CASSDSSGPRYEQYF
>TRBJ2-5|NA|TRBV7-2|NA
TGTGCCAGCAGCTCCGACTATTTCCAAGAGACCCAGTACTTC
CASSSDYFQETQYF
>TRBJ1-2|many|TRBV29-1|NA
TGCAGCGTCATTACTAACTATGGCTACACCTTC
CSVITNYGYTF
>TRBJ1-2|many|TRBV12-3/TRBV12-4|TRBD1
TGTGCCAGCAGTACACGGAACAGGGGATCGAGCTACACCTTC
CASSTRNRGSSYTF
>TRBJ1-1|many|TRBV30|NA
TGTGCCTGGAGTCCCCCCCCTGAAGCTTTCTTT
CAWSPPPEAFF
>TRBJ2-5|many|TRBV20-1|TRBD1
TGCAGTGCTAGAGATTTAGGTGCAGGGGGAGAGACCCAGTACTTC
CSARDLGAGGETQYF
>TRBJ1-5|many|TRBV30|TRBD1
TGTGCCTGGAGTGTACAGGACAGGGGGCGATGGAGCAATCAGCCCCAGCATTTT
CAWSVQDRGRWSNQPQHF
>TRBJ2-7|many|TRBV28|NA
TGCGCCAGCAGCTTGGGGGGTACCTACGAGCAGTACTTC
CASSLGGTYEQYF
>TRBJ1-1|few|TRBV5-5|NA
TGTGCCAGCAGCTGGGGGGGACGGCCGAACACTGAAGCTTTCTTT
CASSWGGRPNTEAFF
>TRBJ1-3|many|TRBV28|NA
TGTGCCAGCACCTTGGGGAGCACTGGAAACACCATATATTTT
CASTLGSTGNTIYF